Below are 6 T cell receptor beta chains sequenced from a single sample in a study of STAT5B mutations in CD4+ large granular lymphocyte leukemia. The method was immunoSEQ multiplex PCR; TCRdb's version includes in-frame clones alone and lacks a portion of them. The sample records 25,000 to 30,000 clones, approximately 84% being singletons. The sequenced material came from CD4+ T cells from blood buffy coats. These receptors all stem from a human donor in good health.

J is TRBJ2-3 and V is TRBV7-6; 14 bases match TRBD2. The length of the CDR3 is 17 residues. Germline assignment: CDR1 SGHVS and CDR2 FNYEAQ. The V segment lost 3 bases and the J segment 4 bases; nucleotides outside the gene matches: 6. This CDR3 reads CASSFGLAGGSADTQYF. The CDR3 DNA reads TGTGCCAGCAGCTTCGGACTAGCGGGGGGCTCGGCAGATACGCAGTATTTT.

This chain links TRBV5-1 with TRBJ2-7; 7 bases are shared with TRBD1. The CDR3 sequence is 14 residues long. The V gene end was trimmed by 1 base and the J gene end by 5 bases; junction bases not matched to a gene: 6. Germline V lookup: CDR1 SGHRS, CDR2 YFSETQ. The chain's CDR3 is CASSLRQGINEQYF. The DNA for the CDR3 is TGCGCCAGCAGCTTGAGACAGGGTATCAACGAGCAGTACTTC.

A note on this clone: A read error may produce the germline difference seen at one junction end. The sample contains more than one DNA sequence encoding this CDR3. The rearrangement joins TRBV6-6 to TRBJ1-6; D uncertain. The length of the CDR3 is 15 residues. Germline CDR1 MNHNY, CDR2 SVGAGI (reference sequence). The CDR3 loop reads CASSYHPDYNSPLHF. CDR3 nucleotides: TGTGCCAGCAGTTACCACCCCGATTATAATTCACCCCTTCACTTT.

The sample holds a few counts of this clone. CDR3 bases: TGTGCCAGCAGTTTATGGGGGACAGGAGGGTCACCCCTCCACTTT. This translates into CASSLWGTGGSPLHF. The chain combines TRBV27 with TRBJ1-6; 8 nucleotides match TRBD1. Germline V lookup: CDR1 MNHEY, CDR2 SMNVEV (reference sequence). The length of the CDR3 is 15 residues. J was trimmed by 10 bases and V by 1 base; bases with no gene match: 6.

This chain joins TRBV2 and TRBJ2-7, with no clear D. In germline, CDR1 is SNHLY, CDR2 FYNNEI. The CDR3 is 11 amino acids. Deletions cut 8 bases from V and 0 bases from J, with 5 bases between. The CDR3 sequence is CASSYSYEQYF. The CDR3 coding sequence is TGTGCCAGCTCTTACTCCTACGAGCAGTACTTC.

The V call is TRBV7-9, the J call TRBJ1-6, with a tentative D call TRBD1 (6 bases). Germline values: CDR1 SEHNR, CDR2 FQNEAQ (reference sequence). The V end was cut by 3 bases, the J end by 7 bases, with 10 bases between. CDR3 length: 14 amino acids. DNA for the CDR3: TGTGCCAGCAGCTTGTCAGGGGTAAATTCACCCCTCCACTTT. Translation gives CASSLSGVNSPLHF.